This T cell receptor beta chain was sequenced during a study of vaccination effects on CD4 cells after COVID-19. Before sequencing, viral peptide pools were used by the ViraFEST assay to expand antigen-specific CD4+ T cells. With approximately 10 days of culture completed, CD4+ T cells were isolated. Vaccine administered to participants consisted of two doses of either BNT162b2 or mRNA-1273. Study results and caveats: Healthy vaccinees' vaccine-induced clones included only 1 of 255 that recognized common cold coronaviruses.

The germline CDR1 and CDR2 sequences are MDHEN and SYDVKM. The CDR3 sequence is 13 residues long. V shed 7 bases and J shed 1 base, with 10 bases lying between them. Sequenced by immunoSEQ multiplex PCR; TCRdb stores in-frame clones only, minus some. The sample contains about 31,000 clones, over 75% of which appear only once. Details on this clone: Its specificity is not known.

The sequence was obtained from a human donor who received a COVID-19 vaccine. Some clones in this sample may be carry-over from other donors' samples. The starting material was CD4+ T cells from PBMCs cultured with SARS-CoV-2 spike peptides, obtained after COVID-19 vaccination. The chain employs TRBV28 and TRBJ1-1, with no clear D. As DNA, the CDR3 is TGTGCCAGCACCTTGGGCACGAACACTGAAGCTTTCTTT. It translates to CASTLGTNTEAFF.